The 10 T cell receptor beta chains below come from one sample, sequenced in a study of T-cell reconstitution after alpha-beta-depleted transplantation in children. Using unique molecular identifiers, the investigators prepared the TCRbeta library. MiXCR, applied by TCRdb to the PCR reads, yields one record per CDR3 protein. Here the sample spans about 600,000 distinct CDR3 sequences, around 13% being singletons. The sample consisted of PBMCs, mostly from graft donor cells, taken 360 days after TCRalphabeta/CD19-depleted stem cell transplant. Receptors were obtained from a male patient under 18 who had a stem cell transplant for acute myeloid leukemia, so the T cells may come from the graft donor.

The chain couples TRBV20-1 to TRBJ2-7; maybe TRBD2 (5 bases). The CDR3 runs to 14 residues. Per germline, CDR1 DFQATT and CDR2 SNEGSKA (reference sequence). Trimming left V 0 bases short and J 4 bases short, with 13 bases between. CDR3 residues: CSARDQASHYEQYF. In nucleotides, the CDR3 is TGCAGTGCTAGAGATCAGGCTAGCCATTACGAGCAGTACTTC.

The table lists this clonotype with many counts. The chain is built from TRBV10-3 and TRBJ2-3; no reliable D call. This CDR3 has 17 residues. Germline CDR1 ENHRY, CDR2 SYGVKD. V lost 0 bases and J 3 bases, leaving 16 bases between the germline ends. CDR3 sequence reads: CAISESERPIGTDTQYF. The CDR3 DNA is TGTGCCATCAGTGAGTCCGAGAGGCCAATTGGGACAGATACGCAGTATTTT.

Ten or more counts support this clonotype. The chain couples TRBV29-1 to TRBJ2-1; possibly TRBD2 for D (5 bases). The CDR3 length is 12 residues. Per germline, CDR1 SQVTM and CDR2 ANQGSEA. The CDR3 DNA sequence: TGCAGAGGAGCCCAGAGAAGCGGTGAGCAGTTCTTC. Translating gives CRGAQRSGEQFF.

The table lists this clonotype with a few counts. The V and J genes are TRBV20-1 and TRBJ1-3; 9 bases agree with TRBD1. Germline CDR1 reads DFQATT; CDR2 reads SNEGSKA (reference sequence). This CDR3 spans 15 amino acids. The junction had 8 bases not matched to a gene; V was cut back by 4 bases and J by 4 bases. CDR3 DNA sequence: TGCAGTGCTACCCGGGACAGGGATTTGGGAAACACCATATATTTT. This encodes CSATRDRDLGNTIYF.

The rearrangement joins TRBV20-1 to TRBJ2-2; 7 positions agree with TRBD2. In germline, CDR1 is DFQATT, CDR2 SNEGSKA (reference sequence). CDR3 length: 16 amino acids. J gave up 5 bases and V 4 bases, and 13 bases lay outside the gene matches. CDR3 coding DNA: TGCAGTGCTACCGGGGTAGCGGGCCTGAAAACCGGGGAGCTGTTTTTT. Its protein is CSATGVAGLKTGELFF.

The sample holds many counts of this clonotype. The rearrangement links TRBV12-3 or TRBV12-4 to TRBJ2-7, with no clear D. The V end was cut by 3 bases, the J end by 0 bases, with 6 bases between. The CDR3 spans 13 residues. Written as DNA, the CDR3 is TGTGCCAGCAGTTTCGACGCCTCCTACGAGCAGTACTTC. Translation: CASSFDASYEQYF.

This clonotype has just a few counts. CDR3: CASSPPGVLRTDTQYF. In DNA form, the CDR3 reads TGTGCCAGCAGCCCCCCGGGGGTACTTCGGACAGATACGCAGTATTTT. The rearrangement uses TRBV7-2 and TRBJ2-3, with D perhaps matching TRBD2 (6 bases). CDR3 length: 16 amino acids. Germline V gene sequence: CDR1 SGHTA, CDR2 FQGNSA. Trimming removed 5 bases from V and 3 bases from J, with 18 bases in between.

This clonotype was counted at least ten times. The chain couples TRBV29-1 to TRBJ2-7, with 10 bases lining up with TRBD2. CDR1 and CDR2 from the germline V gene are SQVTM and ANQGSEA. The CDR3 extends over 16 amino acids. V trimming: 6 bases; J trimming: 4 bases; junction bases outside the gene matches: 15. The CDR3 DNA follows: TGCAGCGTCGAACCGGGACTAGCGCATATGCCGTACGAGCAGTACTTC. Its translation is CSVEPGLAHMPYEQYF.

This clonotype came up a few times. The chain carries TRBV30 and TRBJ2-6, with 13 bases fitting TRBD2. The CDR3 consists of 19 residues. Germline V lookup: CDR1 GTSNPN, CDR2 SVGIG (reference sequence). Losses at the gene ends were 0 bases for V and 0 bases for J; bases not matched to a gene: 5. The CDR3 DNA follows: TGTGCCTGGAGTGTTGTTTGGACTAGCGGGGGCTCTGGGGCCAACGTCCTGACTTTC. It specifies CAWSVVWTSGGSGANVLTF.

The CDR3 region is CASSSLGFGGELFF. CDR3 sequence (DNA): TGTGCCAGCAGTTCCCTAGGATTCGGCGGGGAGCTGTTTTTT. The chain employs TRBV27 and TRBJ2-2; D is unresolved. The CDR3 is made up of 14 amino acids. Trimming took 4 bases from V and 7 from J, leaving 13 bases between them. The germline V gene has CDR1 MNHEY and CDR2 SMNVEV (reference sequence).